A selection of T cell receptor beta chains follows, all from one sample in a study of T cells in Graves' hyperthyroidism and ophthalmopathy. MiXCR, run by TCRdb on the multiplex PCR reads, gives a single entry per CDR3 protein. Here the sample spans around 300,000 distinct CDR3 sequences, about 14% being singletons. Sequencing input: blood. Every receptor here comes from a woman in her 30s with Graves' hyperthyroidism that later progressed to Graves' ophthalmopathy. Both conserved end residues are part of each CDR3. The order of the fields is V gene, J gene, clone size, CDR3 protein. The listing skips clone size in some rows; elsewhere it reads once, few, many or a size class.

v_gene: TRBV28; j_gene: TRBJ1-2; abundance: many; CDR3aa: CASVAKNYGYTF
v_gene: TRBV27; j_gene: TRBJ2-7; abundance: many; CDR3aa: CASSRRPPGEQYF
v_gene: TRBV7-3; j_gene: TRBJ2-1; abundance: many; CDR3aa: CASSLRSGTVYNEQFF
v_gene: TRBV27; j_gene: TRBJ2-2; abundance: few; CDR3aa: CASSLLQGAGGELFF
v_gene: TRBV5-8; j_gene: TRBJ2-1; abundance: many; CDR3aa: CASSPQPQLALLEQFF
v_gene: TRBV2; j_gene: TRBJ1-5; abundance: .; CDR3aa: CASSEDRENQPQHF
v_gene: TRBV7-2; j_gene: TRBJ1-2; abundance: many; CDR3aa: CASSLGTTSAYGYTF
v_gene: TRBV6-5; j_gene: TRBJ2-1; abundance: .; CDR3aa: CASSYRWSGYNEQFF
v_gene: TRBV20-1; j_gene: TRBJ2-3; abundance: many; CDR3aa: CSADGTGVGTDTQYF
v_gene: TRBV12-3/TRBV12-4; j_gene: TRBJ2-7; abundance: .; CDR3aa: CASSFWGTPYEQYF
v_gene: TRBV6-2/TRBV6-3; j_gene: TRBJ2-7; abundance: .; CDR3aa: CASSLGPYFRGEQYF
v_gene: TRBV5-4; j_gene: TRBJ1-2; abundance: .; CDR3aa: CASSPHGENYGYTF
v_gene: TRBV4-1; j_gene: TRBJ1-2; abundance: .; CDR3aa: CASSLDPAGGYTF
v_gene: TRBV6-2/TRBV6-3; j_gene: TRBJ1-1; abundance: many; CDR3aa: CASSYAGVWLNTEAFF
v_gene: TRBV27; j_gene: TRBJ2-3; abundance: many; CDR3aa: CASSPLRVMNTDTQYF
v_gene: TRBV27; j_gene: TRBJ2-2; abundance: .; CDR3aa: CASSLTPSTGELFF
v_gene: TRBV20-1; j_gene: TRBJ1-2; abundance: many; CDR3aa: CSADRGYGYTF
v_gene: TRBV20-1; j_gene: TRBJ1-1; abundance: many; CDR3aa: CSASYGQGGTEAFF
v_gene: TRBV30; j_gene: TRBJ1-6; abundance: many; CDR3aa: CAWSGENSPLHF
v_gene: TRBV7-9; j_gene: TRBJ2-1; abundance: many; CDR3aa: CASSPFGTGRDSYNEQFF
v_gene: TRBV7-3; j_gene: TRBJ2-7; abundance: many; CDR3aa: CASSERQGEFYEQYF
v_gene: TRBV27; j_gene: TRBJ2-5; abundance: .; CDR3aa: CASSLSGLALEGETQYF
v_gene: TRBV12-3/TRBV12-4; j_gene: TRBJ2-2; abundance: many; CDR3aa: CASSFSSFTGELFF
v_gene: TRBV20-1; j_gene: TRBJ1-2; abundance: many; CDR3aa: CSAERPGSNYGYTF
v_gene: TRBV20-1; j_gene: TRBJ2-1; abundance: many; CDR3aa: CSADLAGSSYNEQFF
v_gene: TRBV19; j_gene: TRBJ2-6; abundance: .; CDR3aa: CASTLGAAGSGANVLTF
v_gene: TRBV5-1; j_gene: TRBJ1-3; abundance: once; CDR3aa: CASSPGDWGGGNTIYF
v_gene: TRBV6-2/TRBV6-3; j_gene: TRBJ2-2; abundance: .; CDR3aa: CAIKGLTGGTGELFF
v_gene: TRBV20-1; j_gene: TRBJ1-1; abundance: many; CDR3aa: CSASGTNTEAFF